This is a list of T cell receptor beta chains from one sample in a study of blood T cell repertoires in COVID-19. The table came from immunoSEQ multiplex PCR; TCRdb's copy has only in-frame clones and leaves some out. The table lists a few hundred thousand clones, 70% to 90% of them singletons, with more than 6.5% in the top ten. The sequencing input was peripheral blood. The source is a woman under 40 who had recovered from COVID-19. Each CDR3 is given with its conserved first and last residue. D genes are given only for firm matches. Clone size is not always given. Where it is, it says once, few, many or a class for expanded clones.

D gene,V gene,clone size,J gene,CDR3 protein,CDR3 DNA
NA,TRBV19,NA,TRBJ2-7,CASSIEARLTYEQYF,TGTGCCAGTAGTATAGAGGCCAGACTGACCTACGAGCAGTACTTC
NA,TRBV5-6,NA,TRBJ1-3,CASRSRGLGNTIYF,TGTGCCAGCAGGTCCAGGGGCCTTGGAAACACCATATATTTT
TRBD1,TRBV28,NA,TRBJ1-6,CASSSPTGQTSSYNSPLHF,TGTGCCAGCAGTTCCCCGACAGGGCAAACTAGCTCCTATAATTCACCCCTCCACTTT
NA,TRBV19,NA,TRBJ2-5,CASSIQALSKETQYF,TGTGCCAGTAGTATTCAAGCGCTGTCGAAGGAGACCCAGTACTTC
NA,TRBV10-3,NA,TRBJ2-7,CAISYPDTYEQYF,TGTGCCATCAGTTACCCGGACACCTACGAGCAGTACTTC
NA,TRBV2,NA,TRBJ1-6,CASSEFQGSNSPLHF,TGTGCCAGCAGTGAATTTCAGGGTAGTAATTCACCCCTCCACTTT
NA,TRBV5-1,once,TRBJ2-7,CASSLLGASSTYEQYF,TGCGCCAGCAGCTTGCTGGGGGCATCCTCTACCTACGAGCAGTACTTC
NA,TRBV5-1,once,TRBJ1-1,CASDRRVGSGGAFF,TGCGCCAGCGATCGGAGGGTTGGGTCTGGAGGAGCTTTCTTT
TRBD2,TRBV5-4,NA,TRBJ2-2,CASSNRGRDFNTGELFF,TGTGCCAGCAGCAACCGGGGGAGGGACTTTAACACCGGGGAGCTGTTTTTT
NA,TRBV19,NA,TRBJ1-1,CASSQGLMNTEAFF,TGTGCCAGTAGTCAGGGGCTCATGAACACTGAAGCTTTCTTT
TRBD1,TRBV18,NA,TRBJ2-1,CASSPYGQGRYNEQFF,TGTGCCAGCTCACCCTACGGACAGGGAAGATACAATGAGCAGTTCTTC
TRBD2,TRBV19,NA,TRBJ2-7,CASSIGGGYEQYF,TGTGCCAGTAGTATCGGCGGGGGCTACGAGCAGTACTTC
NA,TRBV11-2,NA,TRBJ2-7,CASSLGGPYEQYF,TGTGCCAGCAGCTTAGGGGGGCCTTACGAGCAGTACTTC
TRBD2,TRBV6-2/TRBV6-3,NA,TRBJ2-1,CASSWTSGADEQFF,TGTGCCAGCAGCTGGACTAGCGGGGCCGATGAGCAGTTCTTC
NA,TRBV18,NA,TRBJ1-1,CASSVAELNTEAFF,TGTGCCAGCTCAGTCGCTGAGTTGAACACTGAAGCTTTCTTT
TRBD1,TRBV30,NA,TRBJ1-2,CAWSAGQRSYGYTF,TGTGCCTGGAGTGCGGGACAGAGGAGCTATGGCTACACCTTC
NA,TRBV18,NA,TRBJ2-1,CASSPGPAYNEQFF,TGTGCCAGCTCACCAGGTCCAGCCTACAATGAGCAGTTCTTC
NA,TRBV28,NA,TRBJ1-2,CASSSSQGDGYTF,NA
TRBD2,TRBV2,NA,TRBJ2-7,CASGGGGGYYEQYF,TGTGCCAGCGGAGGTGGCGGGGGGTATTACGAGCAGTACTTC
TRBD1,TRBV4-1,NA,TRBJ1-6,CASSQGTGDFPLHF,TGCGCCAGCAGCCAGGGGACAGGGGATTTCCCCCTCCACTTT
TRBD1,TRBV6-5,NA,TRBJ2-2,CASSRDRTTYRELFF,TGTGCCAGCAGTCGGGACAGGACCACCTACCGGGAGCTGTTTTTT
NA,TRBV7-2,NA,TRBJ1-5,CASSSRFNQPQHF,TGTGCCAGCAGCTCCCGGTTTAATCAGCCCCAGCATTTT
NA,TRBV6-6,NA,TRBJ1-2,CASSPLKGDGYTF,TGTGCCAGCAGCCCCCTTAAGGGAGATGGCTACACCTTC
NA,TRBV14,NA,TRBJ1-2,CASSQDSGDYGYTF,TGTGCCAGCAGCCAAGATTCAGGGGACTATGGCTACACCTTC
TRBD2,TRBV27,NA,TRBJ2-1,CASSLTGLAGGRHPIGQFF,TGTGCCAGCAGTTTAACCGGACTAGCGGGGGGCCGGCATCCTATTGGGCAGTTCTTC
TRBD1,TRBV5-5,NA,TRBJ2-2,CASSFGTGNTGELFF,TGTGCCAGCAGCTTCGGGACAGGGAACACCGGGGAGCTGTTTTTT
NA,TRBV5-1,NA,TRBJ2-5,CASSLGAGSWETQYF,TGCGCCAGCAGCTTGGGGGCAGGGTCTTGGGAGACCCAGTACTTC
NA,TRBV15,NA,TRBJ2-3,CATSEIPTDTQYF,TGTGCCACCAGTGAGATTCCCACAGATACGCAGTATTTT
NA,TRBV18,NA,TRBJ2-7,CASSPPSSYEQYF,TGTGCCAGCTCACCACCGAGCTCCTACGAGCAGTACTTC
TRBD1,TRBV5-1,NA,TRBJ1-1,CASSSDPGQGVRAFF,TGCGCCAGCAGCTCTGATCCGGGACAGGGAGTGCGGGCTTTCTTT